The 5 T cell receptor beta chains in this list originate from one sample, sequenced in a study of T cells in women clearing cervical HPV infection. Libraries were prepared by immunoSEQ multiplex PCR; TCRdb keeps only in-frame clonotypes and omits some of them. This table lists about 22,000 clones. Material for sequencing was blood buffy coat. These receptors were obtained from a woman between 18 and 69 years old with a cervical HPV16 infection that either progressed to CIN3+ or cleared (not recorded which).

Comment on this clone: The CDR3 end lies 3 residues beyond the end of the read and is filled in from the germline J gene. The chain has TRBV4-2 and TRBJ2-1; the D gene is possibly TRBD1 (6 bases). Germline V CDR1 and CDR2: LGHNA, YNFKEQ. The ends were cut back, 4 bases at V and 0 bases at J, with 19 bases in the middle. This CDR3 has 18 residues. Partial CDR3 DNA: TGTGCCAGCAGCCCGGGGTGGACAGACCCGAGCTCCTACAATGAG. Residues: CASSPGWTDPSSYNE. The entire CDR3 protein is CASSPGWTDPSSYNEQFF.

As for this clone: The read ends 3 residues before the CDR3 terminus; that terminus is restored from the germline J gene. The rearrangement joins TRBV7-9 to TRBJ2-4, with D possibly TRBD1 on 5 matching bases. Germline CDR1 is SEHNR and CDR2 is FQNEAQ (reference sequence). This CDR3 comprises 13 residues. This chain's CDR3 is CASSLRQPYGQYF. CDR3 DNA (partial): TGTGCCAGCAGCTTAAGACAGCCTTATGGT.

Note on this clone: The sequenced fragment ends 3 residues before the CDR3 boundary, so the rest is inferred from the germline J gene. The V and J genes are TRBV19 and TRBJ1-5; weak D call: TRBD1 (6 bases). The CDR3 runs 15 residues. V dropped 3 bases and J dropped 2 bases, with 11 bases sitting between them. CDR1 and CDR2 (germline): LNHDA, SQIVND (reference sequence). CDR3 amino acids: CASSILGQGNQPQHF. Partial CDR3 DNA: TGTGCCAGTAGTATCCTGGGACAAGGCAATCAGCCC.

For this clone: The read terminates 3 residues ahead of where the CDR3 ends, so the germline J gene completes it. V gene TRBV5-5 combines with J gene TRBJ2-5, with a tentative D call TRBD2 (5 bases). The CDR3 totals 14 residues. Germline values: CDR1 SGHKS, CDR2 YYEKEE (reference sequence). V lost 0 bases and J 3 bases, leaving 9 bases between the germline ends. CDR3 amino acids: CASSLVPGEETQYF. The DNA read from the CDR3 is TGTGCCAGCAGCTTGGTTCCCGGGGAAGAGACC.

Remarks on this clone: Read coverage stops 3 residues before the CDR3 terminus; the germline J gene supplies the remainder. The chain uses TRBV5-1 and TRBJ2-7; 9 nucleotides line up with TRBD1. V lost 4 bases, J lost 3 bases, and 11 bases stayed unmatched. Germline V gene lookup returns CDR1 SGHRS and CDR2 YFSETQ. This CDR3 has 16 residues. This CDR3 is CASSLLGTGFDYEQYF. The sequenced CDR3 bases are TGCGCCAGCAGCCTCCTCGGGACAGGGTTTGACTACGAG.